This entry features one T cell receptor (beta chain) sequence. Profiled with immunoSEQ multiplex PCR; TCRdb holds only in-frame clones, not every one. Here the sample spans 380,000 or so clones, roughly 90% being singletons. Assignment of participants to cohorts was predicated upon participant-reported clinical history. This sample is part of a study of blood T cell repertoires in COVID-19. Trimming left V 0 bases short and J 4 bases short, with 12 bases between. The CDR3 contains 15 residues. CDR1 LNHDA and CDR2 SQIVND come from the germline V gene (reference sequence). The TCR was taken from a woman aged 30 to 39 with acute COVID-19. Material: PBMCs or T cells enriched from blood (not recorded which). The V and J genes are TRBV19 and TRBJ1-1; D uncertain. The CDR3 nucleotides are TGTGCCAGTAGTATAGACCCCCTAAGAGGCACTGAAGCTTTCTTT. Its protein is CASSIDPLRGTEAFF.